These 8 T cell receptor beta chains came from one sample sequenced in a study of blood T cell repertoires in COVID-19. Some clones are missing from TCRdb's copy, which holds only in-frame ones; the method was immunoSEQ multiplex PCR. Of about 170,000 clones listed, 80% to 90% are singletons. The sequencing sample was made of peripheral blood. The receptors come from a man in his forties who had recovered from COVID-19.

This chain uses TRBV5-6 with TRBJ2-5, with a possible D match to TRBD2 (7 bases). This CDR3 contains 14 residues. Germline V lookup: CDR1 SGHDT, CDR2 YYEEEE. V dropped 3 bases and J dropped 5 bases, with 14 bases sitting between them. The CDR3 is CASSSPGGRETQYF. The CDR3 region has the DNA TGTGCCAGCAGCTCCCCCGGGGGGCGGGAGACCCAGTACTTC.

V is TRBV7-2 and J is TRBJ2-5, with 9 bases matching TRBD2. CDR1 is SGHTA and CDR2 is FQGNSA in the germline V gene. CDR3 length: 15 amino acids. The V segment lost 1 base and the J segment 9 bases; nucleotides outside the gene matches: 9. The CDR3 sequence is CASSLVASGVQAQYF. The CDR3 nucleotides read TGTGCCAGCAGCTTAGTGGCTAGCGGGGTGCAGGCCCAGTACTTC.

The V and J genes are TRBV4-1 and TRBJ2-7; the D gene is possibly TRBD1 (5 bases). CDR1 MGHRA and CDR2 YSYEKL come from the germline V gene. Trimming cost V 0 bases and J 0 bases, with 12 bases left between them. This CDR3 spans 16 amino acids. CDR3 DNA: TGCGCCAGCAGCCAAGAGGCAGGGTTGAGCTCCTACGAGCAGTACTTC. It translates to CASSQEAGLSSYEQYF.

The sample holds one count of this clone. V gene TRBV6-5 combines with J gene TRBJ2-7; 9 nucleotides agree with TRBD1. The length of the CDR3 is 12 residues. V shed 10 bases and J 10 bases; nucleotides not matched to a gene: 11. CDR1 MNHEY and CDR2 SVGAGI come from the germline V gene. CDR3 in DNA: TGTGCCACCGGGACAGGGTTCCCTCAACAGTACTTC. Residues: CATGTGFPQQYF.

The genes are TRBV5-4 and TRBJ2-3; 7 positions match TRBD1. The CDR3 has 17 amino acids. V trimming: 1 base; J trimming: 0 bases; junction bases outside the gene matches: 8. Germline CDR1 SGHNT, CDR2 YYREEE (reference sequence). The CDR3, as DNA: TGTGCCAGCAGCTTGCCCCCGGGACAGACTAGCACAGATACGCAGTATTTT. It is translated as CASSLPPGQTSTDTQYF.

The chain links TRBV6-1 to TRBJ1-2, with no clear D. Trimming stripped 3 bases from V and 6 bases from J, with 17 bases between. The CDR3 contains 15 residues. Per germline, CDR1 MNHNS and CDR2 SASEGT. In nucleotides, the CDR3 is TGTGCCAGCAGTGAGAGGCGAACATCACTCAATGGCTACACCTTC. Protein: CASSERRTSLNGYTF.

V and J are TRBV9 and TRBJ2-7; 7 bases agree with TRBD1. Trimming at V came to 4 bases and at J to 2 bases, leaving 6 bases not matched to a gene. The germline CDR1 and CDR2 sequences are SGDLS and YYNGEE. The CDR3 extends over 14 amino acids. In DNA form, the CDR3 reads TGTGCCAGCAGCCTGGCCGGGACAGCCTACGAGCAGTACTTC. Its protein product is CASSLAGTAYEQYF.

The chain is built from TRBV29-1 and TRBJ2-2; 14 positions match TRBD2. The V gene end was trimmed by 6 bases and the J gene end by 5 bases; junction bases not matched to a gene: 8. This CDR3 is built from 16 residues. CDR1 is SQVTM and CDR2 is ANQGSEA in the germline V gene. CDR3 sequence: CSVGGLAGVGTGELFF. For the CDR3, the DNA is TGCAGCGTCGGGGGACTAGCGGGAGTAGGTACCGGGGAGCTGTTTTTT.